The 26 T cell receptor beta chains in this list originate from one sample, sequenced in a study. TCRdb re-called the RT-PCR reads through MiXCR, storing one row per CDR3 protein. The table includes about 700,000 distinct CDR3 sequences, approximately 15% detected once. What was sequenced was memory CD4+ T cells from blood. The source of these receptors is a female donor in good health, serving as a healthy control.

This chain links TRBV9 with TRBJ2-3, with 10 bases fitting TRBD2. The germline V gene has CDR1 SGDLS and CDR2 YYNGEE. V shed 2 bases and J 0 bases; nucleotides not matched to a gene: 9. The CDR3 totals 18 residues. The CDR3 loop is CASSVWSSGRESTDTQYF. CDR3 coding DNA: TGTGCCAGCAGCGTGTGGTCTAGCGGGAGAGAGAGCACAGATACGCAGTATTTT.

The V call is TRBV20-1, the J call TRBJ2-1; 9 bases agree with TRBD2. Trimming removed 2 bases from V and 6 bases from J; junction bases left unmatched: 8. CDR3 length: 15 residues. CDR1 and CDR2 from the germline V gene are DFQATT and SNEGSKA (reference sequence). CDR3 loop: CSARRPSGNGNEQFF. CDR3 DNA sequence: TGCAGTGCTAGAAGACCTAGCGGGAACGGCAATGAGCAGTTCTTC.

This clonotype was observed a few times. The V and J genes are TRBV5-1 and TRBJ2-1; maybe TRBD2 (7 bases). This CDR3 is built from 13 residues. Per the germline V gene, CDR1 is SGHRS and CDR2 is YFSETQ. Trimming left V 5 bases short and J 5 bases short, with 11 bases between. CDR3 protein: CASRRGPNNEQFF. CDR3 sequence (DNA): TGCGCCAGCAGGCGGGGGCCCAACAATGAGCAGTTCTTC.

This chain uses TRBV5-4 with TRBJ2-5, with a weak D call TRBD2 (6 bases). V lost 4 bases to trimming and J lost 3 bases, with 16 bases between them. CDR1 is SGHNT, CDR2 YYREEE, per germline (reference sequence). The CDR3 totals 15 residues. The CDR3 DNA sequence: TGTGCCAGCAGCCCGGGAGAACGGGGGAAAGAGACCCAGTACTTC. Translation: CASSPGERGKETQYF.

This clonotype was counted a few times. The CDR3, as DNA: TGTGCCATCAGTGACCCCACGGCGGGGAAGGATAGCGCTTTCTTT. Translation: CAISDPTAGKDSAFF. The chain employs TRBV10-3 and TRBJ1-1; D is undetermined. This CDR3 has 15 amino acids. Trimming removed 3 bases at V and 11 bases at J, with 22 bases between. CDR1 ENHRY and CDR2 SYGVKD come from the germline V gene.

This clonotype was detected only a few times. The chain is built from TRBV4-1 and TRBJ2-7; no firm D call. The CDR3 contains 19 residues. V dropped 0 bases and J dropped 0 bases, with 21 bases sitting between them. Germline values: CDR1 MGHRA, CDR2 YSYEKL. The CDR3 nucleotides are TGCGCCAGCAGCCAAGATATTCTCATATTGGGCGGCACCTCCTACGAGCAGTACTTC. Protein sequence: CASSQDILILGGTSYEQYF.

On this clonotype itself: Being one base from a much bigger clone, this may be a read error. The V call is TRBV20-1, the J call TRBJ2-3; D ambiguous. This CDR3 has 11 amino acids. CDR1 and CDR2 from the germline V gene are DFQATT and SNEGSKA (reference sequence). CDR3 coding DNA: TGCAGTGCTAGAGGACGAGATATGCAGTATTTT. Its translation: CSARGRDMQYF.

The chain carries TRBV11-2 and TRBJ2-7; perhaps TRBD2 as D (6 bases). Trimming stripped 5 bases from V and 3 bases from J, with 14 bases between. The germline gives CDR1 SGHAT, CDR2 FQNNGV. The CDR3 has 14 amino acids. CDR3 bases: TGTGCCAGCAGCCGTAGCGGAGTGGGCTACGAGCAGTACTTC. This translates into CASSRSGVGYEQYF.

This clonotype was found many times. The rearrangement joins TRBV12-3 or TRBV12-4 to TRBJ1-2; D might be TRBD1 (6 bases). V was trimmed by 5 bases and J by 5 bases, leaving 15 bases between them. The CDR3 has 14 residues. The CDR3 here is CASSPLLGGYGYTF. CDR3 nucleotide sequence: TGTGCCAGCAGTCCGCTGTTAGGGGGATATGGCTACACCTTC.

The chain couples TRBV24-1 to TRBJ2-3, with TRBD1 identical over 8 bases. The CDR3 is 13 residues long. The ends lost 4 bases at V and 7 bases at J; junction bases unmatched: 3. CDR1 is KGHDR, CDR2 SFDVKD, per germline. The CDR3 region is CATSETGANTQYF. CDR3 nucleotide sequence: TGTGCCACCAGTGAGACAGGGGCGAATACGCAGTATTTT.

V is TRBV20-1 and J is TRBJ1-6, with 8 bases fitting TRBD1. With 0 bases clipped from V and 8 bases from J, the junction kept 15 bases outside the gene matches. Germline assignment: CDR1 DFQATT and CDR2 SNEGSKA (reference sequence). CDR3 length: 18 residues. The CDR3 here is CSARDGRQGATVDSPLHF. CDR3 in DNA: TGCAGTGCTAGAGATGGGAGGCAGGGGGCTACTGTTGATTCACCCCTCCACTTT.

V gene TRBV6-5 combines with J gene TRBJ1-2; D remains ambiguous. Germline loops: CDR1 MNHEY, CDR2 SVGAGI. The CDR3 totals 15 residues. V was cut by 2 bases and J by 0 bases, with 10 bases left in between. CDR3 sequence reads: CASSYRVSANYGYTF. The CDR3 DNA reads TGTGCCAGCAGTTACCGGGTTTCAGCTAACTATGGCTACACCTTC.

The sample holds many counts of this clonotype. CDR3 amino acids: CASSFTHRGGELFF. CDR3 coding DNA: TGTGCCAGCAGCTTTACACACAGGGGCGGGGAGCTGTTTTTT. The V gene is TRBV7-2, the J gene TRBJ2-2; 7 positions match TRBD1. Losses at the gene ends were 3 bases for V and 7 bases for J; bases not matched to a gene: 5. From germline, CDR1 is SGHTA and CDR2 FQGNSA. This CDR3 is 14 amino acids long.

For the CDR3, the DNA is TGCAGTGCTAGAGTGGACAGTCTCTATGGCTACACCTTC. It codes for CSARVDSLYGYTF. This chain uses TRBV20-1 with TRBJ1-2, with a weak D call TRBD1 (6 bases). Trimming left V 1 base short and J 4 bases short, with 10 bases between. From germline, CDR1 is DFQATT and CDR2 SNEGSKA (reference sequence). This CDR3 has 13 residues.

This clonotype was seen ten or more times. The DNA of the CDR3 is TGTGCCTGCTCAAAGGCGCTCTCTGGAAACACCATATATTTT. Its translation is CACSKALSGNTIYF. The chain couples TRBV28 to TRBJ1-3; D is ambiguous. Germline V gene sequence: CDR1 MDHEN, CDR2 SYDVKM. There are 14 residues in the CDR3. V gave up 11 bases and J gave up 0 bases, with 14 bases separating them.

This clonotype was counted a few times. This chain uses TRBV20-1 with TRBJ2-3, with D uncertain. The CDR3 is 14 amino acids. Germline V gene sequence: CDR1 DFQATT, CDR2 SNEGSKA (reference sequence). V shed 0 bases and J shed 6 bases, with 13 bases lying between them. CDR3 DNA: TGCAGTGCTAGAGAGTCCCTCCCCCCGGATACGCAGTATTTT. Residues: CSARESLPPDTQYF.

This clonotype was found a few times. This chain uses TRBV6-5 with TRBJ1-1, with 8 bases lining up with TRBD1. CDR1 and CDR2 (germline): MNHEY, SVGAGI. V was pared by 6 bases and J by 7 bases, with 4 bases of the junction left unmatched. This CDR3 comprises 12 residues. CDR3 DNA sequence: TGTGCCAGCAGGCCCGACAGGGGTGAAGCTTTCTTT. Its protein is CASRPDRGEAFF.

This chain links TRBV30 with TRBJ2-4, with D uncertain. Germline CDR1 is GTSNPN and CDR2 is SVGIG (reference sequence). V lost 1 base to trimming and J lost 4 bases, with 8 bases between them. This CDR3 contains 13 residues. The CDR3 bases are TGTGCCTGGAGTGGTCAGGCTAAAAACATTCAGTACTTC. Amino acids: CAWSGQAKNIQYF.

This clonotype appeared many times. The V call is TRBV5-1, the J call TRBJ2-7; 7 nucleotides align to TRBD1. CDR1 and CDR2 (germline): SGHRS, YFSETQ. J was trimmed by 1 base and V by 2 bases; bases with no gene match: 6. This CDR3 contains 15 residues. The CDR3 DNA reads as TGCGCCAGCAGCTTTCCCGAGACAGGGTCCTACGAGCAGTACTTC. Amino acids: CASSFPETGSYEQYF.

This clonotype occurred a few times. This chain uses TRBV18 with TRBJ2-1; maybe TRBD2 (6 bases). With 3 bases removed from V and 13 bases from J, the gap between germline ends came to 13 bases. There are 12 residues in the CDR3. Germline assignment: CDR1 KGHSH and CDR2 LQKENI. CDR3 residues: CASSPGTSPQFF. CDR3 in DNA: TGTGCCAGCTCACCGGGCACTAGCCCCCAGTTCTTC. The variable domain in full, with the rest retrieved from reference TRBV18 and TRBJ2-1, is NAGVMQNPRHLVRRRGQEARLRCSPMKGHSHVYWYRQLPEEGLKFMVYLQKENIIDESGMPKERFSAEFPKEGPSILRIQQVVRGDSAAYFCASSPGTSPQFFGPGTRLTVL.

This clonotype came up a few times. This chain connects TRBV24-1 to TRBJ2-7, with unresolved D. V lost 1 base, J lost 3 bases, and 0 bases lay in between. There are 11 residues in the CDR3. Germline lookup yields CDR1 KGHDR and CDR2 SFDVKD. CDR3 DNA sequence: TGTGCCACCAGTGATTTCTACGAGCAGTACTTC. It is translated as CATSDFYEQYF.

The DNA for the CDR3 is TGCGCCAGCAGAGATCGACGGGACATACTAAACCAAGAGACCCAGTACTTC. As protein: CASRDRRDILNQETQYF. The gene calls are TRBV5-1 and TRBJ2-5; tentative D call: TRBD1 (6 bases). This CDR3 has 17 residues. V was pared by 5 bases and J by 0 bases, with 20 bases between. Germline V gene sequence: CDR1 SGHRS, CDR2 YFSETQ.

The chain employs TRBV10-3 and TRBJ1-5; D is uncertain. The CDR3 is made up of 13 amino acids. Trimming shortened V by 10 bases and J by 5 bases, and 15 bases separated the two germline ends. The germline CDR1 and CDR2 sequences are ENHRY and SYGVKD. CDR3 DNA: TGTGCCAGCAGCTCGGACCTCCATCAGCCCCAGCATTTT. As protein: CASSSDLHQPQHF.

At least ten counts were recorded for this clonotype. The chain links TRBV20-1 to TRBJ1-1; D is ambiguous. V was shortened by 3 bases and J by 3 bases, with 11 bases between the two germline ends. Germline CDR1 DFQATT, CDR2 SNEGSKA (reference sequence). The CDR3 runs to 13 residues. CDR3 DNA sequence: TGCAGTGCTAGGGGCAGAATCTACACTGAAGCTTTCTTT. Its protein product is CSARGRIYTEAFF.

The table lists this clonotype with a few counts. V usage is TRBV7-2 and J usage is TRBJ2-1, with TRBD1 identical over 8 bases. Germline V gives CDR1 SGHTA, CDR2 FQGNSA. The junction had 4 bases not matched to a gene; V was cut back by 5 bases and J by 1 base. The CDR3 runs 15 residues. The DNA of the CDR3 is TGTGCCAGCAGCGCCGACAGGGGATCCTACAATGAGCAGTTCTTC. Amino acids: CASSADRGSYNEQFF.

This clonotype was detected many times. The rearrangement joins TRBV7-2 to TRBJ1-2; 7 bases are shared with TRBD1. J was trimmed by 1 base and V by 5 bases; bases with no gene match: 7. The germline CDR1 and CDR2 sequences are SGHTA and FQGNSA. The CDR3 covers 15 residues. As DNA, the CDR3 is TGTGCCAGCAGCCCCCAGAGGGACAGTAACTATGGCTACACCTTC. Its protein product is CASSPQRDSNYGYTF.